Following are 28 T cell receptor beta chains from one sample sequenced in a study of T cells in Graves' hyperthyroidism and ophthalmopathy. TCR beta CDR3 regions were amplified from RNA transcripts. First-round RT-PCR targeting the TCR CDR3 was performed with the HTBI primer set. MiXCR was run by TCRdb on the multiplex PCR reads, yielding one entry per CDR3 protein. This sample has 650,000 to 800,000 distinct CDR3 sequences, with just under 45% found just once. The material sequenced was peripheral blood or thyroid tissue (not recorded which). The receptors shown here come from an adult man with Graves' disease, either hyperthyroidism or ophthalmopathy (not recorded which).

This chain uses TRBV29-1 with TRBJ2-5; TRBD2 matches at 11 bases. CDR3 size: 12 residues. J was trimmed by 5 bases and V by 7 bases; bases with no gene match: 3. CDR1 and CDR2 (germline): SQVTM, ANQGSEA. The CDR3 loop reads CSGSGGVETQYF. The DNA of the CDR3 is TGCAGCGGTAGCGGGGGGGTGGAGACCCAGTACTTC.

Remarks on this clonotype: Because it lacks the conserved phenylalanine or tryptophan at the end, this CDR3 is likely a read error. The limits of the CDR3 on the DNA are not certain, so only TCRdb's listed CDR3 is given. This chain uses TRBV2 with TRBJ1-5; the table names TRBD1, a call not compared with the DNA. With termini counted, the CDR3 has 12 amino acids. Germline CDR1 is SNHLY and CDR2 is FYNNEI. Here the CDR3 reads CASSINRGKRHQ.

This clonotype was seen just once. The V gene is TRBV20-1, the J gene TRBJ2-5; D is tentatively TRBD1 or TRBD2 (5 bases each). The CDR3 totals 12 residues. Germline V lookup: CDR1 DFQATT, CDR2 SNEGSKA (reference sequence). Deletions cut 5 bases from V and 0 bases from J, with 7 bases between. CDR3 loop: CSAGGHQETQYF. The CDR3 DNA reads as TGCAGTGCTGGGGGACACCAAGAGACCCAGTACTTC.

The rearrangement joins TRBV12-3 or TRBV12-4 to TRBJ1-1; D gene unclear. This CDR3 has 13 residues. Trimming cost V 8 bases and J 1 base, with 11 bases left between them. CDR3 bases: TGTGCCAGCTCCCCTCCCGAGAACACTGAAGCTTTCTTT. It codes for CASSPPENTEAFF.

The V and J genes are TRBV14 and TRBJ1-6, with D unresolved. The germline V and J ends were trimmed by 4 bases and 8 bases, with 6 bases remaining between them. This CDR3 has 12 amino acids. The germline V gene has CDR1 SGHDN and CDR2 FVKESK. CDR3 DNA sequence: TGTGCCAGCAGCCGAGAATATTCACCCCTCCACTTT. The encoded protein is CASSREYSPLHF.

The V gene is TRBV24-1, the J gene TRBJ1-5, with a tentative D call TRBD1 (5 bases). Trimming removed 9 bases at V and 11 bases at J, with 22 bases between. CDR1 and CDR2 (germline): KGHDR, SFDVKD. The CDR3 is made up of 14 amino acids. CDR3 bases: TGTGCCACCCGGGGCGCCGACACCGGGGAAGCCCAGCATTTT. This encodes CATRGADTGEAQHF.

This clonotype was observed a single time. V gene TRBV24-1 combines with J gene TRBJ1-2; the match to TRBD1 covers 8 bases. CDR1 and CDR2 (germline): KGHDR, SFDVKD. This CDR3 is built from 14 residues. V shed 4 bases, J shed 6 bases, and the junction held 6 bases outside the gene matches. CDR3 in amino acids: CATSDRTGYHGYTF. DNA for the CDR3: TGTGCCACCAGTGACAGGACAGGGTATCATGGCTACACCTTC.

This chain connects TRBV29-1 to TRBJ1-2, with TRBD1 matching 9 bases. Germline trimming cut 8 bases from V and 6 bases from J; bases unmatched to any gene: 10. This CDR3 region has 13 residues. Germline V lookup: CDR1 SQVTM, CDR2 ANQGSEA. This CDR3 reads CSTPRDRVHGYTF. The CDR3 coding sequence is TGCAGCACCCCCCGGGACAGGGTTCATGGCTACACCTTC.

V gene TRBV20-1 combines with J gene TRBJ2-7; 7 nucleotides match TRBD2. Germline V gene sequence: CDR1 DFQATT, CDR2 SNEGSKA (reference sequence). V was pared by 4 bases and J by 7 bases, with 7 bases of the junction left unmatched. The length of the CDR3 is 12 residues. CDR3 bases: TGCAGTGCTATCCCACTAGCGCGAGAGCAGTACTTC. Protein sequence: CSAIPLAREQYF.

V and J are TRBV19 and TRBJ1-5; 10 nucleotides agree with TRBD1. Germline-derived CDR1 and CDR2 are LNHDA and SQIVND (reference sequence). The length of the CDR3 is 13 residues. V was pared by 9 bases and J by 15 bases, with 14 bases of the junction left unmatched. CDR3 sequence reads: CASSQGDRGPWHF. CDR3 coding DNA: TGTGCCAGCAGCCAAGGGGACAGGGGCCCATGGCATTTT.

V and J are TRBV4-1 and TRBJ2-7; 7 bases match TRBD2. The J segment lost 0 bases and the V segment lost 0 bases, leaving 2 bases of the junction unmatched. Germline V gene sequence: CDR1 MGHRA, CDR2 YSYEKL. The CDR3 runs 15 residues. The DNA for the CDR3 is TGCGCCAGCAGCCAAGAGCGGGAGATCTCCTACGAGCAGTACTTC. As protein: CASSQEREISYEQYF.

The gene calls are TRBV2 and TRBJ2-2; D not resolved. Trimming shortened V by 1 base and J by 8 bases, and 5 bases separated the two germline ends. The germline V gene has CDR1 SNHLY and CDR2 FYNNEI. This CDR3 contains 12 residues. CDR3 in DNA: TGTGCCAGCAGTGAAGTCAGGGGGGAGCTGTTTTTT. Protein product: CASSEVRGELFF.

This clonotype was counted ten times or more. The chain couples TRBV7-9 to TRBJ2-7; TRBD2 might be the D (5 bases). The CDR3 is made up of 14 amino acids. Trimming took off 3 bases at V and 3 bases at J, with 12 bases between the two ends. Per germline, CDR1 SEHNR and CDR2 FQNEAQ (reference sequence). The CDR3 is CASSLRAGNYEQYF. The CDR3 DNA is TGTGCCAGCAGCTTGAGGGCAGGCAACTACGAGCAGTACTTC.

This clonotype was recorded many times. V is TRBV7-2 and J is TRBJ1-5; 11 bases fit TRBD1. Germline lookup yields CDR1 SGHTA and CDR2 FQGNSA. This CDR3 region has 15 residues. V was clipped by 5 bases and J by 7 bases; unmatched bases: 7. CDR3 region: CASSRTGTGGQPQHF. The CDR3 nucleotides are TGTGCCAGCAGCCGAACCGGGACAGGGGGACAGCCCCAGCATTTT.

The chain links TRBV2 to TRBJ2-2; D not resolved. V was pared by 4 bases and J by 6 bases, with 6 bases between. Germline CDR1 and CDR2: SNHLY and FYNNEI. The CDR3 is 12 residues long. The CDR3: CASSGVSGELFF. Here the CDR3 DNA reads TGTGCCAGCAGTGGGGTTTCCGGGGAGCTGTTTTTT.

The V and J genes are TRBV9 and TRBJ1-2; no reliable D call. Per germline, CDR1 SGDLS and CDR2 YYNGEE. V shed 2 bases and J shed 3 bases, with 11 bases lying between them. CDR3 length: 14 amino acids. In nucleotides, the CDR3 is TGTGCCAGCAGCGTTTCGGCGTTAGACTATGGCTACACCTTC. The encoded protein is CASSVSALDYGYTF.

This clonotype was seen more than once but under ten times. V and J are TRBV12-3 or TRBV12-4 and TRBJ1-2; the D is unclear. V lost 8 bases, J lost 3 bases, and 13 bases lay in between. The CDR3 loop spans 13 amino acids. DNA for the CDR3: TGTGCCAGCCAGTCGACGACATACTATGGCTACACCTTC. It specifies CASQSTTYYGYTF.

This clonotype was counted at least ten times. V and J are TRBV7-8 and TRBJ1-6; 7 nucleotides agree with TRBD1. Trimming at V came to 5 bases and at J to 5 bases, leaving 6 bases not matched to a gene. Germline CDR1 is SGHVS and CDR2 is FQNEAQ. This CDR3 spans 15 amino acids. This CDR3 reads CASSVDRDNNSPLHF. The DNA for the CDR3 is TGTGCCAGCAGCGTCGACAGGGACAATAATTCACCCCTCCACTTT.

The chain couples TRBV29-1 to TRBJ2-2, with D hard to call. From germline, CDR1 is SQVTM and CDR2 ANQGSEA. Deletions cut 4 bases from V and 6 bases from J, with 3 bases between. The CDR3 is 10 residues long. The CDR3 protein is CSVVSGELFF. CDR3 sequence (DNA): TGCAGCGTTGTCTCCGGGGAGCTGTTTTTT.

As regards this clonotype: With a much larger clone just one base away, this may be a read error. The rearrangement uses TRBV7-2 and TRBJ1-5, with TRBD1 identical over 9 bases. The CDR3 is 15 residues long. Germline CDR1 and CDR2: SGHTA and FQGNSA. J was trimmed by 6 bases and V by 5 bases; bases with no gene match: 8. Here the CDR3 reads CASSAPGTGSQPQHF. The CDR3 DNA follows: TGTGCCAGCAGCGCCCCCGGGACAGGGAGTCAGCCCCAGCATTTT. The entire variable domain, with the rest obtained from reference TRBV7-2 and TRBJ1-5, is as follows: GAGVSQSPSNKVTEKGKDVELRCDPISGHTALYWYRQSLGQGLEFLIYFQGNSAPDKSGLPSDRFSAERTGGSVSTLTIQRTQQEDSAVYLCASSAPGTGSQPQHFGDGTRLSIL.

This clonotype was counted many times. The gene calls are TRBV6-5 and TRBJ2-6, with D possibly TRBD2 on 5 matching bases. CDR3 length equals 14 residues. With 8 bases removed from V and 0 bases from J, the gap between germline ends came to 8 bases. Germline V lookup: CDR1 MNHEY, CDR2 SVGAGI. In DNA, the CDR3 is TGTGCCAGCTTGGGGAGCTCTGGGGCCAACGTCCTGACTTTC. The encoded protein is CASLGSSGANVLTF.

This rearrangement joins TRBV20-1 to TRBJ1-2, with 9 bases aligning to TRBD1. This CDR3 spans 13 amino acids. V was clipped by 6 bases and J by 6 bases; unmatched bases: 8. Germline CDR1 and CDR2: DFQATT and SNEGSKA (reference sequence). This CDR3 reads CSASTRQGDGYTF. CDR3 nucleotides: TGCAGTGCCAGCACCCGACAGGGGGATGGCTACACCTTC.

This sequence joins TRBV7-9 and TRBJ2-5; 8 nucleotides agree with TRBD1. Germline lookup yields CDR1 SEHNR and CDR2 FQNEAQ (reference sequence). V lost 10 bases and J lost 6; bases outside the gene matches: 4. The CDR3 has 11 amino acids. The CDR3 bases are TGTGCCACCGACAGGGGCCAGACCCAGTACTTC. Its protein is CATDRGQTQYF.

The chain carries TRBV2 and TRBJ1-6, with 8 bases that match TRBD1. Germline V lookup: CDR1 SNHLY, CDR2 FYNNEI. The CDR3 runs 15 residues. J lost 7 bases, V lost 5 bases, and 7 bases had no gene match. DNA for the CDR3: TGTGCCAGCAGTCAGGACAGGGTTGGAAATTCACCCCTCCACTTT. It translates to CASSQDRVGNSPLHF.

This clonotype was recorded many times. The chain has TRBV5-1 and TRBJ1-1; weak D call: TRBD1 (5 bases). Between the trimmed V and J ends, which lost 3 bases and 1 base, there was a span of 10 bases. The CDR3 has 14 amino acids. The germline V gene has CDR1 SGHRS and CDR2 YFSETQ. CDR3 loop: CASSWGRENTEAFF. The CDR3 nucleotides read TGCGCCAGCAGCTGGGGCCGGGAGAACACTGAAGCTTTCTTT.

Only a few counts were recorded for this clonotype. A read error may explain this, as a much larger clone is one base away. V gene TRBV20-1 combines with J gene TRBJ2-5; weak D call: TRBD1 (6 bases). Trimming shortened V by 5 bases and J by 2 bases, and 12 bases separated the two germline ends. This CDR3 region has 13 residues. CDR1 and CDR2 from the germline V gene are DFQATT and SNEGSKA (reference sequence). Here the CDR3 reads CSAGGSPQETQYF. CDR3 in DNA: TGCAGTGCTGGGGGCAGTCCACAAGAGACCCAGTACTTC.

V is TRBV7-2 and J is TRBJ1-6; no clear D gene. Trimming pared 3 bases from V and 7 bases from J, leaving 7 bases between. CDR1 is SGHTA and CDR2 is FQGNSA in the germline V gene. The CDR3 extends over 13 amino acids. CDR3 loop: CASSLLPNSPLHF. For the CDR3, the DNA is TGTGCCAGCAGCTTGTTACCGAATTCACCCCTCCACTTT. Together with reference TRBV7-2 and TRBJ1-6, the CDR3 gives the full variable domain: GAGVSQSPSNKVTEKGKDVELRCDPISGHTALYWYRQSLGQGLEFLIYFQGNSAPDKSGLPSDRFSAERTGGSVSTLTIQRTQQEDSAVYLCASSLLPNSPLHFGNGTRLTVT.

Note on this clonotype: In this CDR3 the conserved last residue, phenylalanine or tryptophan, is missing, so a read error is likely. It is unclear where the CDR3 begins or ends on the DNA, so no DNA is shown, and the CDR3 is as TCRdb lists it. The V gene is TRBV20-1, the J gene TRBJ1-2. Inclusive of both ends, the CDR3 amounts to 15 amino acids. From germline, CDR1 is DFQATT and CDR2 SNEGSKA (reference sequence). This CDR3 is CSASGGAPQTMATQS.